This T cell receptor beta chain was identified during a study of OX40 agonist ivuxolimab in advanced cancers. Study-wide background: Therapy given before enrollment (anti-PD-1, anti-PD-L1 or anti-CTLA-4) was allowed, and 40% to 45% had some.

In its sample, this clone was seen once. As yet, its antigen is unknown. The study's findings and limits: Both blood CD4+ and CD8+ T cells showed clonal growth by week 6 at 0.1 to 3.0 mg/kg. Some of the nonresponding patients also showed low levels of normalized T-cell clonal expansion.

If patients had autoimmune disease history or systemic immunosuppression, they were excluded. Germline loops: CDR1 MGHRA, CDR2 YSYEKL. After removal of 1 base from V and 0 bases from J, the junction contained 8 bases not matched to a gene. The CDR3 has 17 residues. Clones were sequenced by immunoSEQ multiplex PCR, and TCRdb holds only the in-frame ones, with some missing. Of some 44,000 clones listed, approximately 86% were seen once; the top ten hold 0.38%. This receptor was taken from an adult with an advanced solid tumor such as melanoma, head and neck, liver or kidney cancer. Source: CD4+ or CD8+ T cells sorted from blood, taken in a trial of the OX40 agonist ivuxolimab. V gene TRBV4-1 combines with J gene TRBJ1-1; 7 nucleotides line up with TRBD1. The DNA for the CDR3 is TGCGCCAGCAGCCAAGTGAGGGGGCGGCGGCTGAACACTGAAGCTTTCTTT. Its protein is CASSQVRGRRLNTEAFF.